The sample holds a few counts of the clone carrying this TCR beta chain. Antigen: not known. The sample is drawn from a study of response to subunit inactivated influenza vaccine. The CDR3 length is 16 residues. V was trimmed by 2 bases and J by 0 bases, leaving 13 bases between them. Germline assignment: CDR1 KGHDR and CDR2 SFDVKD. TCRdb processed the RT-PCR reads anew with MiXCR; each CDR3 protein has one entry. The sample lists roughly 500,000 distinct CDR3 sequences; 16% were seen once. General observations from the study: T cells newly recruited by each seasonal influenza vaccination are few, the authors suggested.

The receptor's source is a man between 50 and 70 years old who received an inactivated influenza vaccine. Sequencing was performed on CD4+ T cells sorted from PBMCs, taken less than 30 months after vaccination. The rearrangement uses TRBV24-1 and TRBJ2-7, with D possibly matching TRBD2 (5 bases). CDR3 nucleotide sequence: TGTGCCACCAGTGATTCCCACGCTGGGAGCTCCTACGAGCAGTACTTC. Protein: CATSDSHAGSSYEQYF.